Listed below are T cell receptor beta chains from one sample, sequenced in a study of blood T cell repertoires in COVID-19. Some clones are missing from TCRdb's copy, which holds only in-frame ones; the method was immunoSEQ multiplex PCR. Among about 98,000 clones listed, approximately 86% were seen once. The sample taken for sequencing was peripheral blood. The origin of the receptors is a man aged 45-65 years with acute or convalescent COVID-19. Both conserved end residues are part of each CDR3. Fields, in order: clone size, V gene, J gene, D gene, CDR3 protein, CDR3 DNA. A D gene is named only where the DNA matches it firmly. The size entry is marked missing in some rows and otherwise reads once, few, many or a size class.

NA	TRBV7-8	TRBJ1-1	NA	CASSPVTEAFF	TGTGCCAGCAGCCCAGTAACTGAAGCTTTCTTT
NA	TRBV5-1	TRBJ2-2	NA	CASSTGNSNTGELFF	TGCGCCAGCAGTACAGGGAATTCGAACACCGGGGAGCTGTTTTTT
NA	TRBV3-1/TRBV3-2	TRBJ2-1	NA	CASSQDGSRGNEQFF	TGTGCCAGCAGCCAAGACGGGTCCAGGGGAAATGAGCAGTTCTTC
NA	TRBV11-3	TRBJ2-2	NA	CASSSTRSFTGELFF	TGTGCCAGCAGCTCCACTCGTTCGTTCACCGGGGAGCTGTTTTTT
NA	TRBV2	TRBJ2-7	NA	CASRTSGATYEQYF	TGTGCCAGCAGAACTTCAGGGGCAACCTACGAGCAGTACTTC
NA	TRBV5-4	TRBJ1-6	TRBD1	CASRRQGHYNSPLHF	TGTGCCAGCAGGCGACAGGGGCACTATAATTCACCCCTCCACTTT
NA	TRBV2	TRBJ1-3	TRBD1	CASRGDSGNTIYF	TGTGCCAGCAGGGGGGACAGTGGAAACACCATATATTTT
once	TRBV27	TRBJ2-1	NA	CASSLSGTPYNEQFF	TGTGCCAGCAGTTTATCCGGGACACCTTACAATGAGCAGTTCTTC
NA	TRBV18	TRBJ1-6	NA	CASSPGPGGRNSPLHF	TGTGCCAGCTCACCAGGGCCGGGGGGCCGGAATTCACCCCTCCACTTT
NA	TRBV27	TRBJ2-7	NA	CASSGIQDLSYEQYF	TGTGCCAGCAGTGGCATCCAGGATCTCTCCTACGAGCAGTACTTC